The clone carrying this T cell receptor (beta chain) was counted once. Its antigen is as yet unknown. The data stem from a study of cytomegalovirus exposure and HLA in healthy donors. Study details: Later analysis reported that the approximately 120 validation repertoires shared the platform of the roughly 670 first-cohort repertoires. Study results and caveats: Rarity characterized most TCR sequences, yet some public TCRs appeared in many donors. Within the 120 or so validation repertoires, first-cohort TCR clusters tended to co-occur, according to a later analysis.

Only in-frame clones appear in the TCRdb table, and some are missing; sequencing was by immunoSEQ multiplex PCR. The data show around 71,000 clones, approximately 94% seen once. This CDR3 has 16 amino acids. Looked up from germline, CDR1 is MNHEY and CDR2 is SMNVEV (reference sequence). V was clipped by 5 bases and J by 7 bases; unmatched bases: 15. This chain uses TRBV27 with TRBJ2-7; 9 positions agree with TRBD1. The specimen was PBMCs. The TCR was taken from a man in his late teens or twenties in good health and CMV-seropositive. CDR3 sequence: CASSPAAGTGLGEQYF. CDR3 coding DNA: TGTGCCAGCAGTCCGGCAGCCGGGACAGGGTTGGGTGAGCAGTACTTC.